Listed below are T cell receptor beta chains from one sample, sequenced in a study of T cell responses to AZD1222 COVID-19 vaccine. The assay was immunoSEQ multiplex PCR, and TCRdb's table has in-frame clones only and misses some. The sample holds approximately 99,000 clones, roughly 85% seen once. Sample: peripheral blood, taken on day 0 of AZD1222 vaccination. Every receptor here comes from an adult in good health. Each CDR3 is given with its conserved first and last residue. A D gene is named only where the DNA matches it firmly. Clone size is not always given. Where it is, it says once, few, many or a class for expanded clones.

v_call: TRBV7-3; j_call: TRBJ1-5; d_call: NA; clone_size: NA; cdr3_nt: TGTGCCAGCAGCTCGATAACCGGCCAGTATAGCAATCAGCCCCAGCATTTT; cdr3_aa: CASSSITGQYSNQPQHF
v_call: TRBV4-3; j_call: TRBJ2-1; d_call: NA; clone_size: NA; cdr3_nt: TGCGCCAGCAGCTGGGACCGTTACAATGAGCAGTTCTTC; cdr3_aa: CASSWDRYNEQFF
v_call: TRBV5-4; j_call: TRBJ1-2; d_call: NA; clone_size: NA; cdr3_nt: TGTGCCAGCAGCGTTGCCGGGGCTTACTGGGGCTACACCTTC; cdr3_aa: CASSVAGAYWGYTF
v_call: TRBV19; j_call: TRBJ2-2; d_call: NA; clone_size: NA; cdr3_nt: TGTGCCAGTACACCTCCGCTCCTGAACACCGGGGAGCTGTTTTTT; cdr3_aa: CASTPPLLNTGELFF
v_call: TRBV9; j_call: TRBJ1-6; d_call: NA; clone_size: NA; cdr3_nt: TGTGCCAGCAGCGTATTGGGCAGGGGTAATTCACCCCTCCACTTT; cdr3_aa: CASSVLGRGNSPLHF
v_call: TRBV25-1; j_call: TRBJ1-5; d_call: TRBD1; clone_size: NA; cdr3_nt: TGTGCCAGCAGTACAGGGGGGGATCAGCCCCAGCATTTT; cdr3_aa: CASSTGGDQPQHF
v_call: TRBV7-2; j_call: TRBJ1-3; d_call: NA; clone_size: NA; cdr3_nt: TGTGCCAGCCGGGGAGGGCTAGGTGGAAACACCATATATTTT; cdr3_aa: CASRGGLGGNTIYF
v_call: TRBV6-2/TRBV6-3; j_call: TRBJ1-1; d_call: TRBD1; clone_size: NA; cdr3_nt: TGTGCCAGCAGTTACTACGGGACAGCAGCCGCTGAAGCTTTCTTT; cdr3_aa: CASSYYGTAAAEAFF
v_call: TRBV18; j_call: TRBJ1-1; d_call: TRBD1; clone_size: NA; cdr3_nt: TGTGCCAGCTCACCACCGCGTACAGGGGGCGCGAGCACTGAAGCTTTCTTT; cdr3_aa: CASSPPRTGGASTEAFF
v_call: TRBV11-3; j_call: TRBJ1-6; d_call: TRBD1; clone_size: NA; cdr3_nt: TGTGCCAGCAGCTTAGGGGTGGACAGGGGAAGGTCACCCCTCCACTTT; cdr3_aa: CASSLGVDRGRSPLHF
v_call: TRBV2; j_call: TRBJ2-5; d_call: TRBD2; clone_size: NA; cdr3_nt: TGTGCCAGCAGTGATTGGCTAGCGGGGGCCATTGGGACCCAGTACTTC; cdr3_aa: CASSDWLAGAIGTQYF
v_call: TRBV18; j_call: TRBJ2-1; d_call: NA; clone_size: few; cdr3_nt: TGTGCCAGCTCACCACCAAACAGACTCTACAATGAGCAGTTCTTC; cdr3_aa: CASSPPNRLYNEQFF
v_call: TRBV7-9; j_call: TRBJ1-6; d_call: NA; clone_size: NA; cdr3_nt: TGTGCCAGCAGCTTAGTCAGCGGTTCTAATTCACCCCTCCACTTT; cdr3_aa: CASSLVSGSNSPLHF
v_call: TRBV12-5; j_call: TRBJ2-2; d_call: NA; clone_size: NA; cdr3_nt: TGTGCTAGTGGTTTGGTACTCGGCACGGTGAGCGGGGAGCTGTTTTTT; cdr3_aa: CASGLVLGTVSGELFF
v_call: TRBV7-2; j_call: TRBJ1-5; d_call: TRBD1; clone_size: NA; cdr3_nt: TGTGCCAGCAGCCCCGACAGGGACCAGCCCCAGCATTTT; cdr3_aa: CASSPDRDQPQHF
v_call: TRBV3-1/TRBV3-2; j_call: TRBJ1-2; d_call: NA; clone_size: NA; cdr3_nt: TGTGCCAGCAGCCAAGGGGGTCTCAGCCTTTATGGCTACACCTTC; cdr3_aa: CASSQGGLSLYGYTF
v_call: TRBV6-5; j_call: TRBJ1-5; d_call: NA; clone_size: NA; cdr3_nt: TGTGCCAGCAGTTTTGGCGGCAATCAGCCCCAGCATTTT; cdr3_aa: CASSFGGNQPQHF
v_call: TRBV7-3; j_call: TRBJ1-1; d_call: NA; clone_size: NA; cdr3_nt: TGTGCCAGCAGCTCCCGAACAGGGACTGAAGCTTTCTTT; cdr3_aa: CASSSRTGTEAFF
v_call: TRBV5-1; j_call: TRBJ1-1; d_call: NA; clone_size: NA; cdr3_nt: TGCGCCAGCAGCTTGATTGGGGGGATGAACACTGAAGCTTTCTTT; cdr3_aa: CASSLIGGMNTEAFF
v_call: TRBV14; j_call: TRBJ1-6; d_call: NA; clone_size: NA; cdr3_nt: TGTGCCAGCAGCCAAGGTTTCCATACCCTCCACTTT; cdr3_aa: CASSQGFHTLHF
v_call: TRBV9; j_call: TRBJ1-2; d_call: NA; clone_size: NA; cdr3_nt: TGTGCCAGCAGCGGCCGATCGACAGCCAACTATGGCTACACCTTC; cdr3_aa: CASSGRSTANYGYTF
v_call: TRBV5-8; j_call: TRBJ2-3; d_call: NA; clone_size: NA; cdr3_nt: TGTGCCAGCAGCTTGTGGGGGGCGGCAGATACGCAGTATTTT; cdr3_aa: CASSLWGAADTQYF
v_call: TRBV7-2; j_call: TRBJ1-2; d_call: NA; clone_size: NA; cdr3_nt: TGTGCCAGCAGCTTATCACCCACGGGTGGCTACACCTTC; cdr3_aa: CASSLSPTGGYTF
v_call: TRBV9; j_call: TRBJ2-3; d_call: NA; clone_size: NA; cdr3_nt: TGTGCCAGCAGCGTAGACAGCAGGGCAGATACGCAGTATTTT; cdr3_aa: CASSVDSRADTQYF
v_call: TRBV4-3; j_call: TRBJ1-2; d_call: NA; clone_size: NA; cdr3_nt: TGCGCCAGCAGCCAAGATGGCCAGGGTGGCTACACCTTC; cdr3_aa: CASSQDGQGGYTF
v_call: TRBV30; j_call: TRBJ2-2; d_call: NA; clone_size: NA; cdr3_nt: TGTGCCTGGACTAGCGAGAACACCGGGGAGCTGTTTTTT; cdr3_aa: CAWTSENTGELFF
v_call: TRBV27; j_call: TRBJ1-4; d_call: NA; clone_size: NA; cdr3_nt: TGTGCCAGCAGTTTACGCCCTGCAACTAATGAAAAACTGTTTTTT; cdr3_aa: CASSLRPATNEKLFF
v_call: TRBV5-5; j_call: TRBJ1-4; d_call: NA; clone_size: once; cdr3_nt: TGTGCCAGCAACCCGGTGGGGCAGGGGAGAGAAAAACTGTTTTTT; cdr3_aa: CASNPVGQGREKLFF
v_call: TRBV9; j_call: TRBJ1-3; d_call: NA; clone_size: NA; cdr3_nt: TGTGCCAGCAGCGTAGGGGGTACTGGAAACACCATATATTTT; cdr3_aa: CASSVGGTGNTIYF
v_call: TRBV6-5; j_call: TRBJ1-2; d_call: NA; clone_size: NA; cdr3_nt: TGTGCCAGCAGTTACTCGGGTGACAGGATCTATGGCTACACCTTC; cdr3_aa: CASSYSGDRIYGYTF
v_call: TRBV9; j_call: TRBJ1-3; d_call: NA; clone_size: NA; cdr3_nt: TGTGCCAGCAGCTTTACAGGGAATACTGGAAACACCATATATTTT; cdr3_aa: CASSFTGNTGNTIYF
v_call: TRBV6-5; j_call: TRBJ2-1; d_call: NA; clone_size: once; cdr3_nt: TGTGCCAGCAGTTACTCGTTCGGTATGGTAGCCCAGTTCTTC; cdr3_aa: CASSYSFGMVAQFF
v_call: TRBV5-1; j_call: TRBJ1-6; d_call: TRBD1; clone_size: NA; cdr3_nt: TGCGCCAGCCGGTCAGGGGGGGACAATTCACCCCTCCACTTT; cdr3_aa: CASRSGGDNSPLHF
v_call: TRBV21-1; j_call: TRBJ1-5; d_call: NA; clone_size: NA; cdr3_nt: TGTGCCAGCACGGAGGAACAGCCCCAGCATTTT; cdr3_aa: CASTEEQPQHF
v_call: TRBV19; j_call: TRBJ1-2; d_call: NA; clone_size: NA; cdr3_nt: TGTGCCAGTAACAGCAAGCCAGCTAACTATGGCTACACCTTC; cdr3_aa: CASNSKPANYGYTF
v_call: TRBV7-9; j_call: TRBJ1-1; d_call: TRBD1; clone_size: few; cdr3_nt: TGTGCCAGCAGCCTCGACGACAGGGCCGAATCCCTTCACTTT; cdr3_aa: CASSLDDRAESLHF
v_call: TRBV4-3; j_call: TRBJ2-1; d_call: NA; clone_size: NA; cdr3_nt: TGCGCCAGCAGCCAAGAAGCCCGGTGGGGCAATGAGCAGTTCTTC; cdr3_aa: CASSQEARWGNEQFF
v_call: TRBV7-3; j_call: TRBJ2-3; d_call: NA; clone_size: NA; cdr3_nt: TGTGCCAGCAGCTTAAATTCGGGTTCCGGAGATACGCAGTATTTT; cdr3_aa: CASSLNSGSGDTQYF
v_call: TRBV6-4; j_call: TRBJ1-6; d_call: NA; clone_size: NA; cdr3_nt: TGTGCCAGTAGAATCCGGGACTCGTTGAATTCACCCCTCCACTTT; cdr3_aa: CASRIRDSLNSPLHF
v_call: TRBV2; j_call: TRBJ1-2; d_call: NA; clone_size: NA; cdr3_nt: TGTGCCAGCAACACCAGGGGTGACTATGGCTACACCTTC; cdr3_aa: CASNTRGDYGYTF
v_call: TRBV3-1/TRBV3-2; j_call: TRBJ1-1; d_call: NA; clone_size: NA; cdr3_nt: TGTGCCAGCAGCCCCCCGGTGGGGGGAGGCACTGAAGCTTTCTTT; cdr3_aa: CASSPPVGGGTEAFF
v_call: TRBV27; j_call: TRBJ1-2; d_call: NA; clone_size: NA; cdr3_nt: TGTGCCAGCAAAGGGAGGGGAGGGGATGGCTACACCTTC; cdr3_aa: CASKGRGGDGYTF
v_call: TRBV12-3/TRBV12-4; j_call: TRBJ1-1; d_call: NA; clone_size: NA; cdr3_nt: TGTGCCAGCATCCCAAAGGGAGGAGGGGAAGCTTTCTTT; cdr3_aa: CASIPKGGGEAFF
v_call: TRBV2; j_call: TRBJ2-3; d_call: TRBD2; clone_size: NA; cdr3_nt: TGTGCCAGCAGTGAAGCCGGACTAGGAAGCACAGATACGCAGTATTTT; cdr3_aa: CASSEAGLGSTDTQYF
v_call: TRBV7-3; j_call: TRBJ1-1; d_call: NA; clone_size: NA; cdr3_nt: TGTGCCAGCAGCTTATCGGTGAACACTGAAGCTTTCTTT; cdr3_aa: CASSLSVNTEAFF
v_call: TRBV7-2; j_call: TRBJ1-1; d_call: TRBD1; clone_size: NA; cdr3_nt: TGTGCCAGCAGCCCGGGACAGGGGGCCCACACTGAAGCTTTCTTT; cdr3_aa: CASSPGQGAHTEAFF
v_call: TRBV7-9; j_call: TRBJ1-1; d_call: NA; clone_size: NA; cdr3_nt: TGTGCCAGCAGCATACAGAACACTGAAGCTTTCTTT; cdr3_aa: CASSIQNTEAFF
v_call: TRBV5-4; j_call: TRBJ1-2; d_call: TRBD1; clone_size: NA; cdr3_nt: TGTGCCAGCAGCCCGGCCGGACAGGACTATGGCTACACCTTC; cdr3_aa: CASSPAGQDYGYTF
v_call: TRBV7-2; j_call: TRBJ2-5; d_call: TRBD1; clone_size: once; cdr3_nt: TGTGCCAGCAGCTTAGGGACAGGGAGGCTCCAAGAGACCCAGTACTTC; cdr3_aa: CASSLGTGRLQETQYF
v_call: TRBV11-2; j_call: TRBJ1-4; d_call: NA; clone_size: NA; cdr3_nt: TGTGCCAGCAGCTTAGATATCGGGGGACTGAATGAAAAACTGTTTTTT; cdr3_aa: CASSLDIGGLNEKLFF
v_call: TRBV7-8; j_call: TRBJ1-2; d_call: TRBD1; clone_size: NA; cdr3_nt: TGTGCCAGCAGCTTAGCGATACAGGGGGCGCTTGGCTACACCTTC; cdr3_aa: CASSLAIQGALGYTF
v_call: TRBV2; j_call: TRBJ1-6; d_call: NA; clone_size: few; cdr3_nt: TGTGCCAGCAGTGATAAGGACCTAGTCGATTCACCCCTCCACTTT; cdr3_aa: CASSDKDLVDSPLHF